These 16 T cell receptor beta chains originate from one sample sequenced in a study of blood T cell repertoires in COVID-19. The table came from immunoSEQ multiplex PCR; TCRdb's copy has only in-frame clones and leaves some out. Of about 58,000 clones in the sample, about 88% were seen once. Sequencing was performed on peripheral blood. The receptors come from a woman in her fifties or sixties with active or convalescent COVID-19.

The genes are TRBV5-1 and TRBJ2-3; 9 bases are shared with TRBD1. The V gene's germline CDR1 is SGHRS and CDR2 YFSETQ. The CDR3 is made up of 16 amino acids. The J segment lost 6 bases and the V segment lost 4 bases, leaving 12 bases of the junction unmatched. The CDR3 loop reads CASSPFTGGARDTQYF. The CDR3 DNA reads as TGCGCCAGCAGCCCCTTTACAGGGGGCGCGCGGGATACGCAGTATTTT.

This chain links TRBV10-3 with TRBJ1-2; TRBD1 aligns across 7 bases. The V segment lost 5 bases and the J segment 8 bases; nucleotides outside the gene matches: 5. The germline V gene has CDR1 ENHRY and CDR2 SYGVKD. The CDR3 is made up of 12 amino acids. The CDR3 loop reads CAISTTGLGYTF. Written as DNA, the CDR3 is TGTGCCATCAGTACGACAGGGCTAGGCTACACCTTC.

The gene calls are TRBV5-4 and TRBJ2-3; 12 bases are a match to TRBD2. CDR1 and CDR2 from the germline V gene are SGHNT and YYREEE (reference sequence). The CDR3 length is 18 residues. With 0 bases clipped from V and 2 bases from J, the junction kept 7 bases outside the gene matches. CDR3 loop: CASSLEVLAGGTTDTQYF. For the CDR3, the DNA is TGTGCCAGCAGCTTGGAGGTACTAGCGGGAGGAACCACAGATACGCAGTATTTT.

The chain uses TRBV19 and TRBJ1-5; 9 nucleotides agree with TRBD1. Trimming took 5 bases from V and 6 from J; bases not matched to a gene: 5. The CDR3 runs to 14 residues. CDR1 and CDR2 from the germline V gene are LNHDA and SQIVND (reference sequence). CDR3 amino acids: CASSATGGIQPQHF. The CDR3 DNA is TGTGCCAGTAGTGCGACAGGGGGGATTCAGCCCCAGCATTTT.

This chain links TRBV5-6 with TRBJ2-5; 12 positions match TRBD2. J was trimmed by 5 bases and V by 0 bases; bases with no gene match: 5. Germline loops: CDR1 SGHDT, CDR2 YYEEEE. CDR3 length equals 16 residues. The CDR3 region has the DNA TGTGCCAGCAGCTTGGGACTAGCGGGAGTATGGGAGACCCAGTACTTC. Residues: CASSLGLAGVWETQYF.

This sequence joins TRBV18 and TRBJ1-5; possible D gene TRBD1, 6 bases. Germline CDR1 and CDR2: KGHSH and LQKENI. The CDR3 extends over 17 amino acids. The ends were cut back, 3 bases at V and 5 bases at J, with 20 bases in the middle. CDR3 region: CASSPIQTGLGDQPQHF. DNA of the CDR3: TGTGCCAGCTCACCGATCCAAACAGGGCTGGGTGATCAGCCCCAGCATTTT.

This clone came up once. The chain combines TRBV28 with TRBJ2-3; 9 bases map to TRBD1. The CDR3 extends over 17 amino acids. Germline CDR1 is MDHEN and CDR2 is SYDVKM. J lost 3 bases, V lost 5 bases, and 12 bases had no gene match. The CDR3, as DNA: TGTGCCAGCAGTATACAGGGGGCACTCCCCCCTACAGATACGCAGTATTTT. Translated, it gives CASSIQGALPPTDTQYF. Based on the CDR3 plus reference TRBV28 and TRBJ2-3, the full variable domain is DVKVTQSSRYLVKRTGEKVFLECVQDMDHENMFWYRQDPGLGLRLIYFSYDVKMKEKGDIPEGYSVSREKKERFSLILESASTNQTSMYLCASSIQGALPPTDTQYFGPGTRLTVL.

This clone was found once. This sequence joins TRBV3-1 (or the pseudogene TRBV3-2) and TRBJ1-2, with TRBD1 as a possible D gene (6 bases). The V gene's germline CDR1 is LGHDT and CDR2 YNNKEL (reference sequence). CDR3 length: 14 residues. V dropped 1 base and J dropped 1 base, with 7 bases sitting between them. In DNA, the CDR3 is TGTGCCAGCAGCCAAGTACAGGGTAACTATGGCTACACCTTC. Translated: CASSQVQGNYGYTF.

The genes are TRBV10-2 and TRBJ1-4, with D hard to call. The CDR3 is 15 amino acids. The V and J ends lost 6 bases and 0 bases respectively, with 11 bases between them. Germline values: CDR1 WSHSY, CDR2 SAAADI. The CDR3 DNA reads as TGCGCCAGCAGCAACGTGAGGGCAACTAATGAAAAACTGTTTTTT. It specifies CASSNVRATNEKLFF.

This chain connects TRBV12-5 to TRBJ2-1, with 7 positions matching TRBD2. CDR1 is LGHNT, CDR2 FRNRAP, per germline. With 1 base clipped from V and 6 bases from J, the junction kept 15 bases outside the gene matches. The CDR3 covers 18 residues. In DNA form, the CDR3 reads TGTGCTAGTGGTTTGGCCCCATCGGGAGCGGGAAAGATCAATGAGCAGTTCTTC. Translated, it gives CASGLAPSGAGKINEQFF.

V usage is TRBV5-1 and J usage is TRBJ2-1; 8 nucleotides match TRBD2. Looked up from germline, CDR1 is SGHRS and CDR2 is YFSETQ. The CDR3 sequence is 14 residues long. The V and J ends lost 4 bases and 4 bases, in that order; junction bases with no gene match: 4. The CDR3 region has the DNA TGCGCCAGCAGCGTAGCGGGATTTTACAATGAGCAGTTCTTC. It specifies CASSVAGFYNEQFF.

There are a few counts of this clone. This chain connects TRBV15 to TRBJ2-1; possible D gene TRBD2, 5 bases. Trimming cost V 0 bases and J 6 bases, with 9 bases left between them. The CDR3 sequence is 14 residues long. CDR1 and CDR2 (germline): LNHNV, YYDKDF (reference sequence). The CDR3 DNA reads as TGTGCCACCAGCAGAGATCACGAGGGCAATGAGCAGTTCTTC. Encoded protein: CATSRDHEGNEQFF.

The chain has TRBV7-9 and TRBJ1-1; weak D call: TRBD1 (5 bases). Trimming removed 6 bases from V and 7 bases from J, with 12 bases in between. From germline, CDR1 is SEHNR and CDR2 FQNEAQ (reference sequence). This CDR3 contains 12 residues. CDR3 coding DNA: TGTGCCAGCAGTTACGGGGGAAGTGAAGCTTTCTTT. Translating gives CASSYGGSEAFF.

CDR3: CASSATGGLLAYGYTF. CDR3 nucleotides: TGTGCCAGCAGTGCTACAGGGGGCCTACTCGCCTATGGCTACACCTTC. V and J are TRBV6-1 and TRBJ1-2; 9 bases align to TRBD1. V gave up 4 bases and J gave up 4 bases; unmatched junction bases: 10. The germline V gene has CDR1 MNHNS and CDR2 SASEGT. CDR3 length: 16 residues.

The CDR3 reads CAIRATQGSNQPQHF. Written as DNA, the CDR3 is TGTGCCATCAGGGCAACCCAGGGAAGCAATCAGCCCCAGCATTTT. The chain combines TRBV10-3 with TRBJ1-5; D perhaps matches TRBD1 (5 bases). V was trimmed by 6 bases and J by 1 base, leaving 13 bases between them. There are 15 residues in the CDR3. Germline values: CDR1 ENHRY, CDR2 SYGVKD.

V is TRBV11-2 and J is TRBJ1-1, with a possible D match to TRBD1 (5 bases). This CDR3 has 15 residues. Per the germline V gene, CDR1 is SGHAT and CDR2 is FQNNGV. V was shortened by 5 bases and J by 8 bases, with 21 bases between the two germline ends. CDR3 sequence (DNA): TGTGCCAGCAGCCTCTCCTCCTCGACAGCAGCCGAAGCTTTCTTT. Translated: CASSLSSSTAAEAFF.